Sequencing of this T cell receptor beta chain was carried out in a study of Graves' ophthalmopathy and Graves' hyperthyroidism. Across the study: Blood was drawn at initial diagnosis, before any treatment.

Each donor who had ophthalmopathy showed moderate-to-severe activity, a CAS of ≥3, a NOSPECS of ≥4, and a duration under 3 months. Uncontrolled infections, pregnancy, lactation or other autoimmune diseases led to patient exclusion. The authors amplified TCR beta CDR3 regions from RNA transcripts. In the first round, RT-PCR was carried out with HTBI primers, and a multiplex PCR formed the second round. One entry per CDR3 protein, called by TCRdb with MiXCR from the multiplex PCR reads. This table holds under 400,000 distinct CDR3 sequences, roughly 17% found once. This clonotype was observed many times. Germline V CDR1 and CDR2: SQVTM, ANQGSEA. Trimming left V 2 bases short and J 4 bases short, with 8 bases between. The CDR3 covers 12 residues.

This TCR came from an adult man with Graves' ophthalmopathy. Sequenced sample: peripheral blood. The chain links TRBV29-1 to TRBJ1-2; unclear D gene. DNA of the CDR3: TGCAGCGTTGAAAGTAGGTCCTATGGCTACACCTTC. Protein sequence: CSVESRSYGYTF.